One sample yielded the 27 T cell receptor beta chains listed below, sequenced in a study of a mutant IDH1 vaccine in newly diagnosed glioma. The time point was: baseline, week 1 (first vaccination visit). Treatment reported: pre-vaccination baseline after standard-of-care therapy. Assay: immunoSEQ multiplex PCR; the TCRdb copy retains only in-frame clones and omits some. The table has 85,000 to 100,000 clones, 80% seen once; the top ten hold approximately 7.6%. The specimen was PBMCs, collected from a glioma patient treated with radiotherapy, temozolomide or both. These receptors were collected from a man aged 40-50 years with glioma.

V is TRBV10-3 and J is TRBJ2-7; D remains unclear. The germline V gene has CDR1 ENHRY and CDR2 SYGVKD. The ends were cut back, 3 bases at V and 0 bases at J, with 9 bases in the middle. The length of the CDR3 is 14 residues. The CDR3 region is CAISDRSNSYEQYF. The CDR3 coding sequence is TGTGCCATCAGTGACCGGTCTAACTCCTACGAGCAGTACTTC.

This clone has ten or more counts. CDR3: CASSIGTGSRKQYF. The CDR3, as DNA: TGTGCCAGTAGTATCGGGACAGGGTCAAGGAAGCAGTACTTC. The V and J genes are TRBV19 and TRBJ2-7; 9 positions match TRBD1. The CDR3 length is 14 residues. Germline loops: CDR1 LNHDA, CDR2 SQIVND (reference sequence). Trimming at V came to 3 bases and at J to 8 bases, leaving 8 bases not matched to a gene.

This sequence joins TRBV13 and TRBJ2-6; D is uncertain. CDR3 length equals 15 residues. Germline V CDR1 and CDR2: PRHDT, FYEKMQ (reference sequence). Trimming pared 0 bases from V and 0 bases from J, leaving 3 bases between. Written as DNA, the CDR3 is TGTGCCAGCAGCTTAGGCAGCTCTGGGGCCAACGTCCTGACTTTC. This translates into CASSLGSSGANVLTF.

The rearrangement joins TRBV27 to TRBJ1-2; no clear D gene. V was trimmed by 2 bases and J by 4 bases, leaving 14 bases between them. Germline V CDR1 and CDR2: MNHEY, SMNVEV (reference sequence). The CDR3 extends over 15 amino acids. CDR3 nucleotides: TGTGCCAGCAGTTTAGAGGAAAGAGGAATCTATGGCTACACCTTC. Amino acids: CASSLEERGIYGYTF.

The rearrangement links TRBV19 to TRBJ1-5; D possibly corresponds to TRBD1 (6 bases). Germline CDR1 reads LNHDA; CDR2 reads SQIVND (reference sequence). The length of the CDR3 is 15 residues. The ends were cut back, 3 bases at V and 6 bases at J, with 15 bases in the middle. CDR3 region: CASSIGGGKGQPQHF. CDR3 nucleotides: TGTGCCAGTAGTATCGGCGGGGGCAAGGGTCAGCCCCAGCATTTT.

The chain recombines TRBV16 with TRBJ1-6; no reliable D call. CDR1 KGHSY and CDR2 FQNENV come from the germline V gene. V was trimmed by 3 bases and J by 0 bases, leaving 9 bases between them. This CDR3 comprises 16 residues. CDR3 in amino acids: CASSHLPSSYNSPLHF. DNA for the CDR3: TGTGCCAGCAGCCATCTGCCGAGCTCCTATAATTCACCCCTCCACTTT.

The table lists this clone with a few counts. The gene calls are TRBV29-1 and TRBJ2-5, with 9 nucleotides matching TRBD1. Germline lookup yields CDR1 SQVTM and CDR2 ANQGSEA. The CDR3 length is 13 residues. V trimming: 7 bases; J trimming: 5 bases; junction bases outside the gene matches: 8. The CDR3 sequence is CSGTGATLETQYF. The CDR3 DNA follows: TGCAGCGGGACAGGGGCGACTCTTGAGACCCAGTACTTC.

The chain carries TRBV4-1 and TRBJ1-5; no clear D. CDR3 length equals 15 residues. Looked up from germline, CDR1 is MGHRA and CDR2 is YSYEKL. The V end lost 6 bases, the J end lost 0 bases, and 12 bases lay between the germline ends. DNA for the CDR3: TGCGCCAGCAGTCCCCAGTCTAATAGCAATCAGCCCCAGCATTTT. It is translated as CASSPQSNSNQPQHF.

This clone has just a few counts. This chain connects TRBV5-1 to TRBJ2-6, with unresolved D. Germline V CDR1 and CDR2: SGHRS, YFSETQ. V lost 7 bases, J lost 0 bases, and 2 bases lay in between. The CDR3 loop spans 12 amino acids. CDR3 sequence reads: CASVSGANVLTF. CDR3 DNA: TGCGCCAGCGTCTCTGGGGCCAACGTCCTGACTTTC.

DNA of the CDR3: TGTGCCAGCAGCTTGGCCCGGAACACTGAAGCTTTCTTT. Residues: CASSLARNTEAFF. This sequence joins TRBV5-8 and TRBJ1-1, with D uncertain. CDR1 and CDR2 from the germline V gene are SGHTS and YDEGEE. Trimming shortened V by 0 bases and J by 1 base, and 4 bases separated the two germline ends. CDR3 length: 13 residues.

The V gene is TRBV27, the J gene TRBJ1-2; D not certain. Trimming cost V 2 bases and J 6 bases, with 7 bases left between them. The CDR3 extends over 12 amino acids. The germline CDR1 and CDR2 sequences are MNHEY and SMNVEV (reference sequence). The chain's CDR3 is CASSLEGNGYTF. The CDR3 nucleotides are TGTGCCAGCAGTTTAGAAGGAAATGGCTACACCTTC.

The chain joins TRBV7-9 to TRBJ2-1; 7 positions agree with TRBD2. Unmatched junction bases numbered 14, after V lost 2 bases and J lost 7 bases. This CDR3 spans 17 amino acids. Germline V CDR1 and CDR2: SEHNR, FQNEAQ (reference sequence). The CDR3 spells CASSLLAGASVGNEQFF. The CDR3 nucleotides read TGTGCCAGCAGCTTACTGGCGGGAGCTTCTGTGGGGAATGAGCAGTTCTTC.

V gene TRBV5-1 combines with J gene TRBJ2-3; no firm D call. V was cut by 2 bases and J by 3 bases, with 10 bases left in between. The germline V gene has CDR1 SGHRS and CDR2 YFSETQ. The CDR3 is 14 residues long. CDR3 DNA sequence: TGCGCCAGCAGCTTTTCCGTTGGGACAGATACGCAGTATTTT. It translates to CASSFSVGTDTQYF.

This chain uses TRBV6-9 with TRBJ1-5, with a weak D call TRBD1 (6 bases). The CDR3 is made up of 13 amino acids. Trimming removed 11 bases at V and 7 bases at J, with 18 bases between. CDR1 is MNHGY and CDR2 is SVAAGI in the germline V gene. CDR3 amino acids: CASPGGGRQPQHF. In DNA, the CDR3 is TGTGCCTCCCCAGGCGGGGGGCGGCAGCCCCAGCATTTT.

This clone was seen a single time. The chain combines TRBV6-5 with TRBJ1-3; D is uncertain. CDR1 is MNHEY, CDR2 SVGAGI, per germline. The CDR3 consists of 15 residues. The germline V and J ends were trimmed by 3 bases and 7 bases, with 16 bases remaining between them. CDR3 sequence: CASSYVPITGNTIYF. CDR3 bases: TGTGCCAGCAGTTATGTTCCTATTACCGGGAACACCATATATTTT.

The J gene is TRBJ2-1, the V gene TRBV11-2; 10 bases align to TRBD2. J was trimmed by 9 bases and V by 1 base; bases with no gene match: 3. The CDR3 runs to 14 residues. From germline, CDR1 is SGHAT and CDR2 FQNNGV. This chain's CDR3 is CASSLASGGGEQFF. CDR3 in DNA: TGTGCCAGCAGCTTAGCTAGCGGGGGAGGTGAGCAGTTCTTC. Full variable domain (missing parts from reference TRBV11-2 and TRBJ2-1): EAGVAQSPRYKIIEKRQSVAFWCNPISGHATLYWYQQILGQGPKLLIQFQNNGVVDDSQLPKDRFSAERLKGVDSTLKIQPAKLEDSAVYLCASSLASGGGEQFFGPGTRLTVL.

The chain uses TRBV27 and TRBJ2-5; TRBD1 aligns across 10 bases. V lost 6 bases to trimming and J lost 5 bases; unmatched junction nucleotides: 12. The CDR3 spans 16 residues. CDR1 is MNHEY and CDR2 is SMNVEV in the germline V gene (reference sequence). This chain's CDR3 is CASRARRQGAWETQYF. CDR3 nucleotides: TGTGCCAGCAGGGCGCGTCGACAGGGGGCTTGGGAGACCCAGTACTTC.

As DNA, the CDR3 is TGTGCCATCAAGGCGGGGGGGCCATCAGATACGCAGTATTTT. Its protein product is CAIKAGGPSDTQYF. The genes are TRBV10-3 and TRBJ2-3; 9 bases match TRBD2. The CDR3 extends over 14 amino acids. CDR1 ENHRY and CDR2 SYGVKD come from the germline V gene. J gave up 4 bases and V 7 bases, and 6 bases lay outside the gene matches.

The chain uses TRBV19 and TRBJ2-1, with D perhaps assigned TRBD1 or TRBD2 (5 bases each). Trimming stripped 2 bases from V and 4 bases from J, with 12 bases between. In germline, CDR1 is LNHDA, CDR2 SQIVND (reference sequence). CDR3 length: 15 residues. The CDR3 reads CASSIPSGAYNEQFF. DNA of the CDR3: TGTGCCAGTAGTATACCCTCCGGGGCTTACAATGAGCAGTTCTTC.

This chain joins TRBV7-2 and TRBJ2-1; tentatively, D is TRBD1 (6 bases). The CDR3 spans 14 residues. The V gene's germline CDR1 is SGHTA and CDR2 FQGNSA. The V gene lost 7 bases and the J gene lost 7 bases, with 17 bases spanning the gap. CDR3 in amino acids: CASKQDRFKNEQFF. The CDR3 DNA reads TGTGCCAGCAAGCAGGACAGATTTAAAAATGAGCAGTTCTTC.

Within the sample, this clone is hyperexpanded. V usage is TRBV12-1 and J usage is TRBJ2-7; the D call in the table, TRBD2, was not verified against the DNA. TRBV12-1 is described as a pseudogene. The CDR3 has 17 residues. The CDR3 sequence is CASRLRSDGGLSYEQYF. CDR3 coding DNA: TGTGCCAGCAGACTTCGCTCGGATGGAGGACTCTCCTACGAGCAGTACTTC.

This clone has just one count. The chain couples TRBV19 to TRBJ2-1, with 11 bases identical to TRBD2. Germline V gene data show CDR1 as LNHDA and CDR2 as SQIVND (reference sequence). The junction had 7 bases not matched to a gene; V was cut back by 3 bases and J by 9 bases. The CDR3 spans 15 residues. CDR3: CASSIDGSGRVEQFF. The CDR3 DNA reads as TGTGCCAGTAGTATCGATGGTAGCGGGAGGGTTGAGCAGTTCTTC.

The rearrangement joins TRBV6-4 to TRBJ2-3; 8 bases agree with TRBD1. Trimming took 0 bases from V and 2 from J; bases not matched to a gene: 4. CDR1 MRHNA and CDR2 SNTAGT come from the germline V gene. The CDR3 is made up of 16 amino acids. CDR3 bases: TGTGCCAGCAGTGACTCGGAGACAGGGGTCACAGATACGCAGTATTTT. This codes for CASSDSETGVTDTQYF.

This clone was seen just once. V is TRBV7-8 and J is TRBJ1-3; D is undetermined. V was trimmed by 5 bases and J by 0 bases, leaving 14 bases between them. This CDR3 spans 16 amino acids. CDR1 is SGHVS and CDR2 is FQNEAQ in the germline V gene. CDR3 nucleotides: TGTGCCAGCAGCCCCCCCCTGATGAGCTCTGGAAACACCATATATTTT. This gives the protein CASSPPLMSSGNTIYF.

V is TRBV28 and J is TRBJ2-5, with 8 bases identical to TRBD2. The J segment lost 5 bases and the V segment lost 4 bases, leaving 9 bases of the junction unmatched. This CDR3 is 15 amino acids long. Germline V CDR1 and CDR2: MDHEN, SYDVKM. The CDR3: CASSSPGGGSETQYF. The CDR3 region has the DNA TGTGCCAGCAGTTCCCCGGGAGGGGGGTCGGAGACCCAGTACTTC. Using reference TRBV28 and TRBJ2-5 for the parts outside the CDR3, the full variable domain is DVKVTQSSRYLVKRTGEKVFLECVQDMDHENMFWYRQDPGLGLRLIYFSYDVKMKEKGDIPEGYSVSREKKERFSLILESASTNQTSMYLCASSSPGGGSETQYFGPGTRLLVL.

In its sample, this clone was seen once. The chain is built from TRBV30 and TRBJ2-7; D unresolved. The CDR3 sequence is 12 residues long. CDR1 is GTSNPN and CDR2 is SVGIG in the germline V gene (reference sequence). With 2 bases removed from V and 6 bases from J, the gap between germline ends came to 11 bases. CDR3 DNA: TGTGCCTGGAGTCGGGCATTAGGCGAGCAGTACTTC. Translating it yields CAWSRALGEQYF.

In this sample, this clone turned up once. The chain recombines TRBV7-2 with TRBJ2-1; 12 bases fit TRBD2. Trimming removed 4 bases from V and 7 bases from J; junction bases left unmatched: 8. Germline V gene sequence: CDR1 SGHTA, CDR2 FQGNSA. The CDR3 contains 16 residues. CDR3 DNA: TGTGCCAGCAGCTCAGCCAGAGGACTAGCGGGAAATGAGCAGTTCTTC. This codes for CASSSARGLAGNEQFF.